The 30 T cell receptor beta chains presented below share a single source sample, sequenced in a study of cytomegalovirus exposure and HLA in healthy donors. This PCR relied on a set of 60 Vbeta primers and 13 Jbeta primers. Sequenced by immunoSEQ multiplex PCR; TCRdb stores in-frame clones only, minus some. The table lists around 35,000 clones, around 81% of them singletons. Sequenced input: PBMCs. These receptors were taken from a middle-aged woman in good health and CMV-seronegative.

The CDR3: CASVSAGNTDTQYF. CDR3 sequence (DNA): TGTGCCAGCGTATCAGCGGGGAACACAGATACGCAGTATTTT. The chain is built from TRBV7-9 and TRBJ2-3, with TRBD2 matching over 7 bases. Trimming removed 8 bases from V and 2 bases from J; junction bases left unmatched: 7. Germline lookup yields CDR1 SEHNR and CDR2 FQNEAQ (reference sequence). This CDR3 contains 14 residues.

The gene calls are TRBV5-6 and TRBJ1-3, with no clear D. Germline V gene lookup returns CDR1 SGHDT and CDR2 YYEEEE. Trimming stripped 3 bases from V and 0 bases from J, with 7 bases between. CDR3 length: 14 amino acids. CDR3 nucleotide sequence: TGTGCCAGCAGCTCGCCGAGCTCTGGAAACACCATATATTTT. Translation gives CASSSPSSGNTIYF. The complete variable domain, with remaining parts taken from reference TRBV5-6 and TRBJ1-3, reads DAGVTQSPTHLIKTRGQQVTLRCSPKSGHDTVSWYQQALGQGPQFIFQYYEEEERQRGNFPDRFSGHQFPNYSSELNVNALLLGDSALYLCASSSPSSGNTIYFGEGSWLTVV.

This sequence joins TRBV28 and TRBJ1-1; weak D call: TRBD1 (5 bases). The germline V gene has CDR1 MDHEN and CDR2 SYDVKM. The CDR3 totals 16 residues. Trimming shortened V by 2 bases and J by 2 bases, and 15 bases separated the two germline ends. The CDR3 loop reads CASSLGVTGPNTEAFF. CDR3 coding DNA: TGTGCCAGCAGTTTAGGAGTAACAGGACCTAACACTGAAGCTTTCTTT.

J is TRBJ1-6 and V is TRBV6-5; perhaps TRBD1 as D (6 bases). Germline CDR1 reads MNHEY; CDR2 reads SVGAGI. Trimming removed 4 bases at V and 10 bases at J, with 17 bases between. The CDR3 is 15 amino acids. The CDR3: CASSSDRTPPSPLHF. As DNA, the CDR3 is TGTGCCAGCAGTTCGGACAGAACGCCACCATCACCCCTCCACTTT.

The chain carries TRBV9 and TRBJ1-1; no definite D call. V was cut by 5 bases and J by 2 bases, with 13 bases left in between. From germline, CDR1 is SGDLS and CDR2 YYNGEE. This CDR3 has 14 amino acids. The CDR3 DNA is TGTGCCAGCAGTTTGCGGGGAGTCAACACTGAAGCTTTCTTT. Amino acid sequence: CASSLRGVNTEAFF.

The rearrangement joins TRBV28 to TRBJ2-7; 11 bases line up with TRBD1. The CDR3 has 14 amino acids. J was trimmed by 2 bases and V by 6 bases; bases with no gene match: 3. CDR1 is MDHEN, CDR2 SYDVKM, per germline. As DNA, the CDR3 is TGTGCCAGCAGCCCGGGACAGGGGGCCTACGAGCAGTACGTC. Translating it yields CASSPGQGAYEQYV.

This chain uses TRBV6-6 with TRBJ1-3; TRBD1 matches at 8 bases. CDR1 and CDR2 (germline): MNHNY, SVGAGI (reference sequence). The CDR3 consists of 16 residues. The junction had 5 bases not matched to a gene; V was cut back by 4 bases and J by 0 bases. The CDR3 nucleotides are TGTGCCAGCAGTTTTCCGGGACAGGCCTCTGGAAACACCATATATTTT. As protein: CASSFPGQASGNTIYF.

The chain joins TRBV29-1 to TRBJ2-3, with D possibly matching TRBD1 (6 bases). Looked up from germline, CDR1 is SQVTM and CDR2 is ANQGSEA. The CDR3 has 16 amino acids. Trimming removed 1 base at V and 8 bases at J, with 22 bases between. The CDR3 region is CSVEGLELTGHSTQYF. CDR3 DNA sequence: TGCAGCGTTGAAGGTCTAGAGCTGACAGGCCACAGTACGCAGTATTTT.

The chain carries TRBV27 and TRBJ2-1; TRBD2 matches 7 bases. V dropped 1 base and J dropped 10; count of bases not matched to a gene: 16. The CDR3 runs 17 residues. Germline V CDR1 and CDR2: MNHEY, SMNVEV (reference sequence). DNA of the CDR3: TGTGCCAGCAGTTTATACGCCGATGGACTAGTACCCAGAGAGCAGTTCTTC. Translating it yields CASSLYADGLVPREQFF.

The chain has TRBV4-3 and TRBJ1-2; D is perhaps TRBD1 (5 bases). Trimming removed 0 bases at V and 0 bases at J, with 14 bases between. Germline-derived CDR1 and CDR2 are LGHNA and YSLEER. The CDR3 is 17 amino acids. As DNA, the CDR3 is TGCGCCAGCAGCCAAGATCCCACAGGAAGCCCTAACTATGGCTACACCTTC. It translates to CASSQDPTGSPNYGYTF.

The chain uses TRBV5-4 and TRBJ2-3; a weak D match, TRBD1 (5 bases). This CDR3 is built from 14 residues. The V gene lost 0 bases and the J gene lost 6 bases, with 11 bases spanning the gap. Germline loops: CDR1 SGHNT, CDR2 YYREEE (reference sequence). The CDR3 DNA reads as TGTGCCAGCAGCTTGGACAGGCGGATGGATACGCAGTATTTT. Protein: CASSLDRRMDTQYF.

The CDR3 sequence is CASSEVRGPGELFF. The CDR3 DNA is TGTGCCAGCAGTGAAGTGCGGGGTCCCGGGGAGCTGTTTTTT. The chain uses TRBV6-1 and TRBJ2-2; D possibly corresponds to TRBD2 (6 bases). Germline CDR1 reads MNHNS; CDR2 reads SASEGT. Trimming removed 1 base at V and 6 bases at J, with 9 bases between. The CDR3 covers 14 residues.

This clone was seen a few times. The CDR3 loop is CASSPRTSGRMDEQFF. Here the CDR3 DNA reads TGTGCCAGCAGCCCCAGGACTAGCGGACGTATGGATGAGCAGTTCTTC. V is TRBV7-9 and J is TRBJ2-1; TRBD2 matches at 10 bases. Per the germline V gene, CDR1 is SEHNR and CDR2 is FQNEAQ (reference sequence). The V segment lost 5 bases and the J segment 8 bases; nucleotides outside the gene matches: 12. The CDR3 spans 16 residues.

The chain has TRBV7-3 and TRBJ1-6; D gene uncertain. The ends were cut back, 3 bases at V and 10 bases at J, with 16 bases in the middle. CDR1 SGHTA and CDR2 FQGTGA come from the germline V gene. The CDR3 is 15 residues long. CDR3 protein: CASSFGGQAGSPLHF. In DNA, the CDR3 is TGTGCCAGCAGCTTTGGTGGGCAGGCGGGCTCACCCCTCCACTTT.

The chain employs TRBV7-9 and TRBJ2-7; D remains ambiguous. The CDR3 runs to 15 residues. Germline V gene data show CDR1 as SEHNR and CDR2 as FQNEAQ (reference sequence). V was cut by 1 base and J by 5 bases, with 15 bases left in between. The CDR3 DNA is TGTGCCAGCAGCTTAGTTTACGTCGGGTTGGACGAGCAGTACTTC. Translation gives CASSLVYVGLDEQYF. The whole variable domain, remainder taken from reference TRBV7-9 and TRBJ2-7, is DTGVSQNPRHKITKRGQNVTFRCDPISEHNRLYWYRQTLGQGPEFLTYFQNEAQLEKSRLLSDRFSAERPKGSFSTLEIQRTEQGDSAMYLCASSLVYVGLDEQYFGPGTRLTVT.

This chain links TRBV2 with TRBJ2-7; D may be TRBD1 (5 bases). From germline, CDR1 is SNHLY and CDR2 FYNNEI. The CDR3 has 16 residues. The V end was cut by 3 bases, the J end by 2 bases, with 17 bases between. CDR3 sequence: CASSDIVQGATYEQYF. As DNA, the CDR3 is TGTGCCAGCAGTGATATTGTTCAGGGTGCCACCTACGAGCAGTACTTC.

This chain connects TRBV4-2 to TRBJ1-1, with D uncertain. The CDR3 covers 13 residues. Germline-derived CDR1 and CDR2 are LGHNA and YNFKEQ. V gave up 8 bases and J gave up 5 bases, with 15 bases separating them. The CDR3 region is CASSPREGTEAFF. DNA of the CDR3: TGTGCCAGCTCCCCGCGCGAGGGAACTGAAGCTTTCTTT.

For this clone: One end of the junction is discordant with germline, which a read error may explain. This sequence joins TRBV7-2 and TRBJ1-1; possibly TRBD1 for D (5 bases). Germline V CDR1 and CDR2: SGHTA, FQGNSA. This CDR3 has 13 amino acids. The CDR3, as DNA: TGTGCCAGCAGTTTAGGGGTGGAGACTGAAGCTTTCTTT. Its translation: CASSLGVETEAFF.

This clone was seen a handful of times. The chain uses TRBV29-1 and TRBJ1-1; 7 bases fit TRBD1. The CDR3 totals 13 residues. The germline V gene encodes CDR1 SQVTM and CDR2 ANQGSEA. Germline trimming cut 5 bases from V and 4 bases from J; bases unmatched to any gene: 7. CDR3 region: CSVRQGDGTEAFF. DNA for the CDR3: TGCAGCGTTCGACAGGGAGATGGCACTGAAGCTTTCTTT.

The CDR3 sequence is CASSRSGGPYNEQFF. The CDR3 bases are TGTGCCAGCAGTCGAAGCGGGGGGCCTTACAATGAGCAGTTCTTC. The chain recombines TRBV9 with TRBJ2-1; 9 bases are a match to TRBD2. The germline gives CDR1 SGDLS, CDR2 YYNGEE. Losses at the gene ends were 5 bases for V and 4 bases for J; bases not matched to a gene: 7. The CDR3 covers 15 residues. Together with reference TRBV9 and TRBJ2-1, the CDR3 gives the full variable domain: DSGVTQTPKHLITATGQRVTLRCSPRSGDLSVYWYQQSLDQGLQFLIQYYNGEERAKGNILERFSAQQFPDLHSELNLSSLELGDSALYFCASSRSGGPYNEQFFGPGTRLTVL.

The chain links TRBV9 to TRBJ1-6; D not resolved. Between the trimmed V and J ends, which lost 0 bases and 7 bases, there was a span of 8 bases. The CDR3 runs 14 residues. Germline values: CDR1 SGDLS, CDR2 YYNGEE. CDR3 sequence: CASSVGQVNSPLHF. As DNA, the CDR3 is TGTGCCAGCAGCGTAGGCCAGGTAAATTCACCCCTCCACTTT. Full variable domain (outside the CDR3, taken from reference TRBV9 and TRBJ1-6): DSGVTQTPKHLITATGQRVTLRCSPRSGDLSVYWYQQSLDQGLQFLIQYYNGEERAKGNILERFSAQQFPDLHSELNLSSLELGDSALYFCASSVGQVNSPLHFGNGTRLTVT.

The chain carries TRBV5-6 and TRBJ1-5; D is possibly TRBD1 (6 bases). The germline V and J ends were trimmed by 4 bases and 1 base, with 12 bases remaining between them. CDR3 length: 15 residues. Germline CDR1 SGHDT, CDR2 YYEEEE. The CDR3 spells CASSHRAVSNQPQHF. For the CDR3, the DNA is TGTGCCAGCAGCCACAGGGCCGTGAGCAATCAGCCCCAGCATTTT.

This chain joins TRBV6-6 and TRBJ1-6; 8 bases align to TRBD1. CDR1 and CDR2 (germline): MNHNY, SVGAGI (reference sequence). V dropped 5 bases and J dropped 11; count of bases not matched to a gene: 11. The length of the CDR3 is 15 residues. The CDR3 protein is CASSDPGQGRAPLHF. In nucleotides, the CDR3 is TGTGCCAGCAGTGACCCTGGACAGGGACGCGCACCCCTCCACTTT.

This rearrangement joins TRBV28 to TRBJ1-2; TRBD1 is a possible D gene (6 bases). CDR1 and CDR2 from the germline V gene are MDHEN and SYDVKM. The CDR3 sequence is 15 residues long. Trimming pared 5 bases from V and 6 bases from J, leaving 19 bases between. This chain's CDR3 is CASSHGRGTSHGYTF. DNA of the CDR3: TGTGCCAGCAGTCATGGGCGGGGGACATCCCATGGCTACACCTTC.

The chain joins TRBV5-1 to TRBJ1-2; 12 nucleotides match TRBD1. The germline V gene encodes CDR1 SGHRS and CDR2 YFSETQ. V gave up 4 bases and J gave up 4 bases; unmatched junction bases: 5. This CDR3 is 15 amino acids long. CDR3 coding DNA: TGCGCCAGCAGCAGGGACAGGGGGCCAGGCTATGGCTACACCTTC. Translating gives CASSRDRGPGYGYTF.

In this sample, this clone turned up once. The V gene is TRBV28, the J gene TRBJ1-2; TRBD1 aligns across 7 bases. After removal of 1 base from V and 9 bases from J, the junction contained 11 bases not matched to a gene. The CDR3 has 15 residues. Germline V lookup: CDR1 MDHEN, CDR2 SYDVKM. The CDR3 protein is CASSLSRGQSFSYTF. In DNA, the CDR3 is TGTGCCAGCAGTTTATCTAGGGGGCAGAGTTTTAGCTACACCTTC.

This chain connects TRBV5-1 to TRBJ1-6; D not resolved. Germline-derived CDR1 and CDR2 are SGHRS and YFSETQ. This CDR3 spans 14 amino acids. Deletions cut 0 bases from V and 10 bases from J, with 11 bases between. Here the CDR3 DNA reads TGCGCCAGCAGCTTGGGGGAGCCCAGGTCACCCCTCCACTTT. Translation gives CASSLGEPRSPLHF.

The chain carries TRBV9 and TRBJ2-5, with TRBD2 matching over 9 bases. The J segment lost 5 bases and the V segment lost 1 base, leaving 9 bases of the junction unmatched. From germline, CDR1 is SGDLS and CDR2 YYNGEE. The CDR3 runs 16 residues. CDR3 sequence (DNA): TGTGCCAGCAGCGTACTGGCTAGCGGGACCCGGGAGACCCAGTACTTC. Translation: CASSVLASGTRETQYF. The variable domain in full, completed from reference TRBV9 and TRBJ2-5, reads DSGVTQTPKHLITATGQRVTLRCSPRSGDLSVYWYQQSLDQGLQFLIQYYNGEERAKGNILERFSAQQFPDLHSELNLSSLELGDSALYFCASSVLASGTRETQYFGPGTRLLVL.

The chain uses TRBV28 and TRBJ1-4; TRBD1 matches at 8 bases. The CDR3 is 17 residues long. Looked up from germline, CDR1 is MDHEN and CDR2 is SYDVKM. V lost 6 bases to trimming and J lost 2 bases; unmatched junction nucleotides: 11. Written as DNA, the CDR3 is TGTGCCAGCAGCCCGAGGACAGGGACGTTTACTAATGAAAAACTGTTTTTT. It translates to CASSPRTGTFTNEKLFF.

The genes are TRBV6-5 and TRBJ2-1; tentatively, D is TRBD2 (5 bases). CDR1 MNHEY and CDR2 SVGAGI come from the germline V gene. Trimming stripped 2 bases from V and 8 bases from J, with 16 bases between. This CDR3 is built from 15 residues. CDR3 coding DNA: TGTGCCAGCAGTTACGATCGGGCTAGAGGGTATGAGCAGTTCTTC. Its protein is CASSYDRARGYEQFF.